These T cell receptor beta chains were read from a single sample in a study of chemoradiotherapy in HPV16-positive cancers. Profiling relied on immunoSEQ multiplex PCR, and the TCRdb table lists in-frame clones only, not all of them. The top ten clones hold approximately 5.7% of a sample with about 13,000 clones, under 85% of them seen once. The material was blood, obtained from a patient who underwent chemoradiotherapy. The receptor set was obtained from a human donor with HPV-associated anogenital cancer. Both conserved end residues are part of each CDR3. D genes are given only for firm matches. The size of a clone is reported for some rows only, either as once, few or many, or as a class for expanded clones.

v_gene	j_gene	d_gene	abundance	CDR3aa	CDR3nt
TRBV14	TRBJ1-2	NA	few	CASSQAGNYGYTF	TGTGCCAGCAGCCAAGCGGGCAACTATGGCTACACCTTC
TRBV5-1	TRBJ2-5	NA	NA	CASSFFSQGTPKKAETQYF	TGCGCCAGCAGCTTCTTTAGTCAAGGGACACCGAAAAAGGCAGAGACCCAGTACTTC
TRBV7-9	TRBJ2-5	NA	NA	CASSPGWQEEETQYF	TGTGCCAGCAGCCCCGGCTGGCAGGAGGAGGAGACCCAGTACTTC
TRBV5-4	TRBJ1-2	TRBD1	NA	CASRSQGGEDYGYTF	TGTGCCAGCAGAAGCCAAGGGGGCGAGGACTATGGCTACACCTTC
TRBV11-1	TRBJ2-2	NA	NA	CASSSPPGTGELFF	TGTGCCAGCAGCTCCCCGCCGGGAACCGGGGAGCTGTTTTTT
TRBV13	TRBJ2-7	NA	once	CASSFGRTTEQYF	TGTGCCAGCAGCTTCGGACGTACGACCGAGCAGTACTTC
TRBV6-4	TRBJ1-2	TRBD1	NA	CASSEGTGSYGYTF	TGTGCCAGCAGTGAGGGGACAGGGTCTTATGGCTACACCTTC
TRBV2	TRBJ1-1	NA	NA	CASSERERETEAFF	TGTGCCAGCAGTGAAAGGGAGAGGGAAACTGAAGCTTTCTTT
TRBV15	TRBJ2-7	NA	NA	CATSTSIGEGKSRRYEQYF	TGTGCCACCAGCACGTCAATTGGAGAGGGGAAAAGTAGGAGGTACGAGCAGTACTTC
TRBV13	TRBJ2-1	TRBD2	NA	CASSSGGGGDYEQFF	TGTGCCAGCAGCTCAGGTGGCGGGGGGGACTATGAGCAGTTCTTC